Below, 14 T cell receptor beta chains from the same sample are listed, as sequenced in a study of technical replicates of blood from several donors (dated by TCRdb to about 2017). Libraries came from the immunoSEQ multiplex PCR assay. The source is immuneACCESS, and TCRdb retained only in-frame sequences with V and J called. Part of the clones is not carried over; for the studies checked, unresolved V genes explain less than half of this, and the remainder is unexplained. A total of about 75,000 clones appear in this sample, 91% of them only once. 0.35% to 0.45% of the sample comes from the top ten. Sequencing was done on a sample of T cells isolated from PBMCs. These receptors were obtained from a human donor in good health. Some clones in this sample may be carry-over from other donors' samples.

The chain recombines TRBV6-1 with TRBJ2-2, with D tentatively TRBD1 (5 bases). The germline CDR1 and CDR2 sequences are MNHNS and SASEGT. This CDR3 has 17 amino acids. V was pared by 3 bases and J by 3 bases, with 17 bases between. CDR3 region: CASSDRRNQGDTGELFF. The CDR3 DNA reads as TGTGCCAGCAGTGACCGCCGAAACCAGGGTGACACCGGGGAGCTGTTTTTT.

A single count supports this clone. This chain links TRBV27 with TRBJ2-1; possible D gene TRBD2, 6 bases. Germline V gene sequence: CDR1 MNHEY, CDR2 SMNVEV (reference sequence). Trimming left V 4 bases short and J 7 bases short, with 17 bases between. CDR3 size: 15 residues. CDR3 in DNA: TGTGCCAGCAGTTGGTCGGCGGGAAGCTTGAATGAGCAGTTCTTC. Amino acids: CASSWSAGSLNEQFF.

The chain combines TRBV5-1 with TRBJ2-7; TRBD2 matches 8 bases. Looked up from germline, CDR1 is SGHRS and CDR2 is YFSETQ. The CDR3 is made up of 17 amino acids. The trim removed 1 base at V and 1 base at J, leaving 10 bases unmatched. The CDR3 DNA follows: TGCGCCAGCAGCTTGAACAGCGGGGGCCCGTTTTCCTACGAGCAGTACTTC. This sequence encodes CASSLNSGGPFSYEQYF.

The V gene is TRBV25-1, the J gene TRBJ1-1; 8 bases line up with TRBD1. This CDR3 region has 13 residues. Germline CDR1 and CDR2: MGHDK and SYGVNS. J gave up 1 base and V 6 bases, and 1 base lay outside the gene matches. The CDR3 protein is CASRTGANTEAFF. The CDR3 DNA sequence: TGTGCCAGCAGGACAGGGGCGAACACTGAAGCTTTCTTT. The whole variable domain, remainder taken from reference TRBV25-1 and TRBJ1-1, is EADIYQTPRYLVIGTGKKITLECSQTMGHDKMYWYQQDPGMELHLIHYSYGVNSTEKGDLSSESTVSRIRTEHFPLTLESARPSHTSQYLCASRTGANTEAFFGQGTRLTVV.

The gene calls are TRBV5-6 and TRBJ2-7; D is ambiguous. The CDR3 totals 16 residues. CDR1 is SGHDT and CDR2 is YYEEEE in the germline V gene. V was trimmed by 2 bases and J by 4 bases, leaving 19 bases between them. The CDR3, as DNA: TGTGCCAGCAGCTTCAGTTGGAGAGGAGCTGGGTACGAGCAGTACTTC. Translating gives CASSFSWRGAGYEQYF.

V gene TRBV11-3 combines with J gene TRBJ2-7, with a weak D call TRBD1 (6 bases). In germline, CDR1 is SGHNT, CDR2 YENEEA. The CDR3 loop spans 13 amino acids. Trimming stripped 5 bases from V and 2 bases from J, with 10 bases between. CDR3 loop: CASSGRDTYEQYF. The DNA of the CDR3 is TGTGCCAGCAGCGGTCGGGACACCTACGAGCAGTACTTC.

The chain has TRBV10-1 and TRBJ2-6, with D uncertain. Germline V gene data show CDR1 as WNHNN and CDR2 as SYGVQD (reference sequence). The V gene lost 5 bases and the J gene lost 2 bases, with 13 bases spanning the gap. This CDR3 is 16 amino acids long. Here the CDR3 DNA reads TGCGCCAGCAGTCCCGACCAGGCGACTGGGGCCAACGTCCTGACTTTC. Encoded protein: CASSPDQATGANVLTF.

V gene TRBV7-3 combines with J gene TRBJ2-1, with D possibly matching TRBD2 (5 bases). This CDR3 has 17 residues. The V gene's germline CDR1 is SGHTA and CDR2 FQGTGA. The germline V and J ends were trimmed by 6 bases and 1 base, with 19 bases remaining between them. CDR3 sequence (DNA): TGTGCCAGCAGTTCTCTCCGGGGTGCTCGGTCCTACAATGAGCAGTTCTTC. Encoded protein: CASSSLRGARSYNEQFF.

CDR3 nucleotide sequence: TGTGCCAGCAGCCAAAGCAACCAAGCCTACTACGAGCAGTACTTC. Translating it yields CASSQSNQAYYEQYF. J is TRBJ2-7 and V is TRBV14; D is uncertain. The CDR3 has 15 residues. Germline-derived CDR1 and CDR2 are SGHDN and FVKESK. Trimming took 2 bases from V and 3 from J, leaving 14 bases between them.

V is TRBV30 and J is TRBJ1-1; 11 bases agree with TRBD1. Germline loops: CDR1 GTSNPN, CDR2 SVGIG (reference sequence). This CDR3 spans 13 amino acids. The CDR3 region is CGGQGAENTEAFF. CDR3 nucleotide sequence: TGTGGAGGACAGGGGGCCGAGAACACTGAAGCTTTCTTT.

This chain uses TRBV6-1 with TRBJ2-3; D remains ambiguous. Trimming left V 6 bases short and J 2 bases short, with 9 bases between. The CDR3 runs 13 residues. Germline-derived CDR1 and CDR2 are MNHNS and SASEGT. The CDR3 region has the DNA TGTGCCAGCAGGCGAGTACTCACAGATACGCAGTATTTT. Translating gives CASRRVLTDTQYF.

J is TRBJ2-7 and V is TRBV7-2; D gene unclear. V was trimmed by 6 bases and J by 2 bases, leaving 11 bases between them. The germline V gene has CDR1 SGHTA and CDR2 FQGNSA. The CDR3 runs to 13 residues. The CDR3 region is CASSLQATYEQYF. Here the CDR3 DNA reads TGTGCCAGCAGTCTTCAAGCTACCTACGAGCAGTACTTC.

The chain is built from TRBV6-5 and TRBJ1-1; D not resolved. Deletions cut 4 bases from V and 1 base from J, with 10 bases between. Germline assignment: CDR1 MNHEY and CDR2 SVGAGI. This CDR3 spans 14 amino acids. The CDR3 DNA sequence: TGTGCCAGCAGTTCCTTTGGGAGGAACACTGAAGCTTTCTTT. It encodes CASSSFGRNTEAFF.

The DNA of the CDR3 is TGTGCCAGCAGCCAGAGGGGGAGCACTGAAGCTTTCTTT. Protein: CASSQRGSTEAFF. This rearrangement joins TRBV7-6 to TRBJ1-1; TRBD1 is a possible D gene (6 bases). The length of the CDR3 is 13 residues. Trimming shortened V by 5 bases and J by 4 bases, and 11 bases separated the two germline ends. CDR1 is SGHVS and CDR2 is FNYEAQ in the germline V gene.